Presented here are 14 T cell receptor beta chains from one specimen sequenced in a study of CD8+ T cells in alopecia areata. The treatment denotes: oral pan-JAK inhibitor, 5-10 mg twice daily. Sequencing used cDNA as its template, made by extracting RNA and reverse transcribing it. Sequencing used immunoSEQ multiplex PCR; TCRdb keeps in-frame clones, though not all of them. The data show 210,000 or so clones, approximately 72% seen once. The material was CD4+ T cells sorted from blood, obtained at approximately week 42, from a patient treated with tofacitinib. These receptors were obtained from a human donor with alopecia areata.

This clone was detected only once. A junction end diverges from the germline sequence, so it may reflect a read error. The chain has TRBV27 and TRBJ2-1; weak D call: TRBD2 (7 bases). The CDR3 runs 14 residues. CDR1 and CDR2 (germline): MNHEY, SMNVEV (reference sequence). The CDR3 loop is CASNLFAGAGEQFF. CDR3 nucleotide sequence: TGTGCCAGCAATTTATTTGCGGGGGCTGGGGAGCAGTTCTTC.

The rearrangement uses TRBV14 and TRBJ2-7; D is possibly TRBD1 (6 bases). The germline gives CDR1 SGHDN, CDR2 FVKESK. The CDR3 is made up of 13 amino acids. The germline V and J ends were trimmed by 3 bases and 5 bases, with 11 bases remaining between them. The CDR3 reads CASSQTAGDEQYF. The CDR3, as DNA: TGTGCCAGCAGCCAGACTGCAGGGGACGAGCAGTACTTC.

The chain uses TRBV29-1 and TRBJ1-1, with D unresolved. CDR1 is SQVTM, CDR2 ANQGSEA, per germline. The CDR3 is 11 amino acids. CDR3: CGLRGNTEAFF. CDR3 DNA: TGCGGCCTAAGAGGGAACACTGAAGCTTTCTTT.

This clone appeared a few times. The V gene is TRBV7-8, the J gene TRBJ1-2; D is uncertain. This CDR3 comprises 14 residues. CDR1 and CDR2 from the germline V gene are SGHVS and FQNEAQ. V shed 2 bases and J shed 6 bases, with 13 bases lying between them. The CDR3 spells CASSLRADWDGYTF. The CDR3 DNA is TGTGCCAGCAGCTTAAGGGCCGACTGGGATGGCTACACCTTC. Full variable domain (rest looked up from reference TRBV7-8 and TRBJ1-2): GAGVSQSPRYKVAKRGQDVALRCDPISGHVSLFWYQQALGQGPEFLTYFQNEAQLDKSGLPSDRFFAERPEGSVSTLKIQRTQQEDSAVYLCASSLRADWDGYTFGSGTRLTVV.

This clone has more than one count but fewer than ten. The chain recombines TRBV5-1 with TRBJ1-1; no firm D call. The CDR3 sequence is 15 residues long. Germline-derived CDR1 and CDR2 are SGHRS and YFSETQ. The V end lost 4 bases, the J end lost 1 base, and 14 bases lay between the germline ends. This CDR3 is CASSQRQQSNTEAFF. CDR3 sequence (DNA): TGCGCCAGCAGCCAGCGGCAGCAGTCGAACACTGAAGCTTTCTTT.

This chain joins TRBV7-8 and TRBJ2-3; 9 nucleotides agree with TRBD1. V trimming: 4 bases; J trimming: 4 bases; junction bases outside the gene matches: 9. Germline CDR1 is SGHVS and CDR2 is FQNEAQ. CDR3 length: 16 residues. The CDR3 is CASSSGRTGVADTQYF. CDR3 nucleotides: TGTGCCAGCAGCTCTGGAAGGACAGGGGTAGCAGATACGCAGTATTTT. The full variable domain, completed using reference TRBV7-8 and TRBJ2-3, is GAGVSQSPRYKVAKRGQDVALRCDPISGHVSLFWYQQALGQGPEFLTYFQNEAQLDKSGLPSDRFFAERPEGSVSTLKIQRTQQEDSAVYLCASSSGRTGVADTQYFGPGTRLTVL.

The chain combines TRBV30 with TRBJ1-1, with a tentative D call TRBD1 (5 bases). The CDR3 loop spans 12 amino acids. Germline V CDR1 and CDR2: GTSNPN, SVGIG (reference sequence). Trimming took 4 bases from V and 1 from J, leaving 7 bases between them. The CDR3 DNA is TGTGCCTGGAATGACAGGAACACTGAAGCTTTCTTT. Translation gives CAWNDRNTEAFF.

The chain links TRBV7-2 to TRBJ2-3; tentatively, D is TRBD2 (6 bases). CDR3 size: 14 residues. Trimming removed 10 bases from V and 2 bases from J, with 16 bases in between. CDR1 SGHTA and CDR2 FQGNSA come from the germline V gene. The CDR3 sequence: CATTYSGYTDTQYF. The DNA of the CDR3 is TGTGCCACCACTTATAGCGGCTACACAGATACGCAGTATTTT.

This rearrangement joins TRBV10-3 to TRBJ2-7; D not certain. CDR3 size: 13 residues. Germline CDR1 and CDR2: ENHRY and SYGVKD. The V gene lost 0 bases and the J gene lost 6 bases, with 9 bases spanning the gap. The CDR3 here is CAISESEGFEQYF. The CDR3 DNA follows: TGTGCCATCAGTGAGTCTGAAGGGTTCGAGCAGTACTTC.

The chain joins TRBV4-3 to TRBJ1-2; D gene unclear. V was clipped by 0 bases and J by 4 bases, with 12 bases between them. The CDR3 consists of 15 residues. Germline lookup yields CDR1 LGHNA and CDR2 YSLEER. The CDR3 is CASSQEGREPYGYTF. The CDR3 DNA is TGCGCCAGCAGCCAAGAGGGAAGGGAACCCTATGGCTACACCTTC.

This rearrangement joins TRBV25-1 to TRBJ1-5, with unresolved D. The CDR3 runs 14 residues. Trimming left V 5 bases short and J 5 bases short, with 13 bases between. Germline V CDR1 and CDR2: MGHDK, SYGVNS. The CDR3: CASSFSSGYQPQHF. In DNA, the CDR3 is TGTGCCAGCAGTTTCTCTTCGGGGTATCAGCCCCAGCATTTT.

The chain links TRBV29-1 to TRBJ2-6, with TRBD1 matching 8 bases. CDR1 and CDR2 from the germline V gene are SQVTM and ANQGSEA. With 4 bases clipped from V and 4 bases from J, the junction kept 3 bases outside the gene matches. The CDR3 runs to 14 residues. The CDR3 nucleotides read TGCAGCGTTGGACAGGGGTCCGGGGCCAACGTCCTGACTTTC. Translated: CSVGQGSGANVLTF. Using reference TRBV29-1 and TRBJ2-6 for the parts outside the CDR3, the full variable domain is SAVISQKPSRDICQRGTSLTIQCQVDSQVTMMFWYRQQPGQSLTLIATANQGSEATYESGFVIDKFPISRPNLTFSTLTVSNMSPEDSSIYLCSVGQGSGANVLTFGAGSRLTVL.

The chain recombines TRBV4-3 with TRBJ1-1, with 8 bases fitting TRBD1. The CDR3 totals 14 residues. Per the germline V gene, CDR1 is LGHNA and CDR2 is YSLEER. Trimming cost V 3 bases and J 2 bases; bases outside gene matches: 2. The DNA for the CDR3 is TGCGCCAGCAGCCATGGGACAGGTAACACTGAAGCTTTCTTT. Amino acid sequence: CASSHGTGNTEAFF.

Here the CDR3 DNA reads TGTGCCAGCAGTTATCGCCAGCAGAATTCACCCCTCCACTTT. Protein sequence: CASSYRQQNSPLHF. V is TRBV6-5 and J is TRBJ1-6; no firm D call. V dropped 3 bases and J dropped 7 bases, with 10 bases sitting between them. There are 14 residues in the CDR3. Germline V gives CDR1 MNHEY, CDR2 SVGAGI.